This record covers a single T cell receptor beta chain. This record belongs to a study of OX40 agonist ivuxolimab in advanced cancers. Background on the study: An anti-OX40 (CD134) antibody with agonistic activity, ivuxolimab, was administered to patients. Males comprised about 84% of the group, whose mean age was 60 years (range about 23 to 80).

Patients had blood sampled at baseline and again on cycle 4 day 1 and cycle 7 day 1. CDR3 length: 14 residues. Trimming cost V 5 bases and J 8 bases, with 18 bases left between them. From germline, CDR1 is KGHSH and CDR2 LQKENI. The data were produced by immunoSEQ multiplex PCR, yet TCRdb's version contains in-frame clones alone and is incomplete. The table records 30,000 to 50,000 clones, roughly 91% of them present only once. The chain has TRBV18 and TRBJ1-2; TRBD1 is a possible D gene (6 bases). This TCR came from an adult with an advanced solid tumor such as melanoma, head and neck, liver or kidney cancer. The material sequenced was CD4+ or CD8+ T cells sorted from blood, taken in a trial of the OX40 agonist ivuxolimab. CDR3: CASSNEQGPGGYTF. For the CDR3, the DNA is TGTGCCAGCTCAAATGAACAGGGTCCGGGAGGCTACACCTTC.